This T cell receptor (beta chain) was captured by sequencing in a study of cytomegalovirus exposure and HLA in healthy donors. Germline-derived CDR1 and CDR2 are MGHDK and SYGVNS. This CDR3 is built from 14 residues. Trimming at V came to 4 bases and at J to 7 bases, leaving 5 bases not matched to a gene. A multiplex PCR was run with 60 Vbeta primers and 13 Jbeta primers. Method: immunoSEQ multiplex PCR; TCRdb's copy keeps in-frame clones and lacks some. Here the sample table reports about 75,000 clones. The clonotype originates from a man aged 35-49 years in good health and CMV-seronegative. Sequencing was performed on PBMCs. V is TRBV25-1 and J is TRBJ1-5, with TRBD1 identical over 9 bases. As DNA, the CDR3 is TGTGCCAGCAGTGGGGACAGGGAATTCCAGCCCCAGCATTTT. Amino acid sequence: CASSGDREFQPQHF. The full variable domain, rest sourced from reference TRBV25-1 and TRBJ1-5, is EADIYQTPRYLVIGTGKKITLECSQTMGHDKMYWYQQDPGMELHLIHYSYGVNSTEKGDLSSESTVSRIRTEHFPLTLESARPSHTSQYLCASSGDREFQPQHFGDGTRLSIL.